The 25 T cell receptor beta chains in this list originate from one sample, sequenced in a study of T-cell memory formation after mild COVID-19. TCRdb re-derived calls from the 5' RACE reads in MiXCR, one entry per CDR3 protein. This table has roughly 350,000 distinct CDR3 sequences, around 20% appearing once. Sequenced input: PBMCs or a T cell subset sorted from them (not recorded which). The receptors come from an adult woman who had mild COVID-19 (a few samples of this study predate the infection). Cell type and time point are not known.

This chain joins TRBV29-1 and TRBJ1-1; perhaps TRBD1 as D (5 bases). Deletions cut 2 bases from V and 0 bases from J, with 19 bases between. Germline V gene data show CDR1 as SQVTM and CDR2 as ANQGSEA. The CDR3 runs 17 residues. For the CDR3, the DNA is TGCAGCGTTGAACCGGCAGGGACCACCTTGATGAACACTGAAGCTTTCTTT. It codes for CSVEPAGTTLMNTEAFF.

This chain joins TRBV10-3 and TRBJ1-1, with TRBD1 matching 8 bases. The trim removed 8 bases at V and 2 bases at J, leaving 4 bases unmatched. CDR1 and CDR2 from the germline V gene are ENHRY and SYGVKD. The CDR3 loop spans 13 amino acids. CDR3 bases: TGTGCCATCCGACAGGGGACAAACACTGAAGCTTTCTTT. The encoded protein is CAIRQGTNTEAFF.

The chain recombines TRBV20-1 with TRBJ2-5, with TRBD2 matching 7 bases. The germline V gene has CDR1 DFQATT and CDR2 SNEGSKA (reference sequence). J was trimmed by 5 bases and V by 0 bases; bases with no gene match: 6. The CDR3 sequence is 14 residues long. CDR3: CSARDSGGGETQYF. The CDR3 coding sequence is TGCAGTGCTAGAGATTCGGGGGGAGGGGAGACCCAGTACTTC.

The rearrangement links TRBV29-1 to TRBJ2-4; the match to TRBD2 covers 10 bases. This CDR3 is built from 13 residues. V shed 7 bases and J 6 bases; nucleotides not matched to a gene: 6. The V gene's germline CDR1 is SQVTM and CDR2 ANQGSEA. The CDR3 is CSARTSGGNIQYF. Written as DNA, the CDR3 is TGCAGCGCCCGGACTAGCGGAGGAAACATTCAGTACTTC.

The chain uses TRBV12-3 or TRBV12-4 and TRBJ2-7, with 8 bases aligning to TRBD1. Germline trimming cut 1 base from V and 2 bases from J; bases unmatched to any gene: 4. CDR3 length equals 15 residues. Written as DNA, the CDR3 is TGTGCCAGCAGTTTAGTGGGACAGGTTGCCTACGAGCAGTACTTC. Protein: CASSLVGQVAYEQYF.

This clonotype was seen ten or more times. V and J are TRBV12-3 or TRBV12-4 and TRBJ2-1; D may be TRBD2 (6 bases). The CDR3 sequence is 18 residues long. Deletions cut 2 bases from V and 0 bases from J, with 17 bases between. The CDR3 sequence is CASSLFGASEGSYNEQFF. In DNA form, the CDR3 reads TGTGCCAGCAGTTTATTTGGGGCTAGCGAGGGCTCCTACAATGAGCAGTTCTTC.

The chain couples TRBV7-9 to TRBJ1-2; D gene uncertain. CDR1 SEHNR and CDR2 FQNEAQ come from the germline V gene (reference sequence). The CDR3 runs to 15 residues. Trimming took 1 base from V and 4 from J, leaving 13 bases between them. The CDR3 DNA reads TGTGCCAGCAGCTTAGGACAATCATATGCCTATGGCTACACCTTC. This gives the protein CASSLGQSYAYGYTF.

The CDR3 DNA is TGCGCCAGCAGCCAAGGTGTCGTATCAGGGAAAAAAGGCCAGCCCCAGCATTTT. Translating gives CASSQGVVSGKKGQPQHF. The genes are TRBV4-1 and TRBJ1-5, with D possibly TRBD1 on 5 matching bases. Germline V gene data show CDR1 as MGHRA and CDR2 as YSYEKL. This CDR3 is 18 amino acids long. The V gene lost 1 base and the J gene lost 7 bases, with 23 bases spanning the gap.

The gene calls are TRBV12-3 or TRBV12-4 and TRBJ2-7; no clear D gene. The CDR3 has 13 residues. The V and J ends lost 5 bases and 2 bases respectively, with 10 bases between them. CDR3 amino acids: CASSIGPTYEQYF. For the CDR3, the DNA is TGTGCCAGCAGTATCGGACCAACCTACGAGCAGTACTTC.

In this sample, this clonotype turned up a few times. This chain uses TRBV7-9 with TRBJ1-1; D might be TRBD1 (6 bases). The ends were cut back, 0 bases at V and 5 bases at J, with 13 bases in the middle. Germline V gene sequence: CDR1 SEHNR, CDR2 FQNEAQ (reference sequence). This CDR3 contains 15 residues. The CDR3 DNA is TGTGCCAGCAGCTTAGCGCGGGGGCTCGGGACTGAAGCTTTCTTT. It is translated as CASSLARGLGTEAFF.

The CDR3 nucleotides are TGTGCCAGCAGTTTTCAGGGGGCCCGTAACACCGGGGAGCTGTTTTTT. It encodes CASSFQGARNTGELFF. The V call is TRBV2, the J call TRBJ2-2, with 8 bases aligning to TRBD1. In germline, CDR1 is SNHLY, CDR2 FYNNEI. J gave up 2 bases and V 5 bases, and 7 bases lay outside the gene matches. This CDR3 has 16 amino acids.

This clonotype was detected ten times or more. The rearrangement links TRBV7-9 to TRBJ2-7; 7 positions agree with TRBD1. There are 13 residues in the CDR3. CDR1 is SEHNR and CDR2 is FQNEAQ in the germline V gene (reference sequence). J lost 5 bases, V lost 5 bases, and 6 bases had no gene match. Here the CDR3 reads CASSPDRVDEQYF. CDR3 coding DNA: TGTGCCAGCAGCCCAGACAGGGTCGACGAGCAGTACTTC.

J is TRBJ1-1 and V is TRBV7-9; D is uncertain. The CDR3 spans 14 residues. V was shortened by 3 bases and J by 2 bases, with 10 bases between the two germline ends. Looked up from germline, CDR1 is SEHNR and CDR2 is FQNEAQ (reference sequence). CDR3 amino acids: CASSFRETNTEAFF. CDR3 DNA sequence: TGTGCCAGCAGCTTCCGGGAGACAAACACTGAAGCTTTCTTT.

This clonotype was recorded a few times. The chain employs TRBV12-3 or TRBV12-4 and TRBJ2-5; D ambiguous. V dropped 4 bases and J dropped 5 bases, with 8 bases sitting between them. The CDR3 contains 12 residues. The CDR3 reads CASSSGLETQYF. The CDR3 bases are TGTGCCAGCAGTTCTGGGTTGGAGACCCAGTACTTC.

The CDR3 sequence: CASSQPGLGDTQYF. CDR3 nucleotides: TGCGCCAGCAGCCAGCCTGGCCTCGGAGATACGCAGTATTTT. The chain couples TRBV5-1 to TRBJ2-3; D is uncertain. V was pared by 4 bases and J by 5 bases, with 14 bases between. CDR3 length: 14 amino acids. The germline gives CDR1 SGHRS, CDR2 YFSETQ.

A few counts support this clonotype. The rearrangement joins TRBV10-3 to TRBJ1-2, with 10 bases that match TRBD1. V gave up 3 bases and J gave up 3 bases; unmatched junction bases: 10. The CDR3 sequence is 17 residues long. Germline V CDR1 and CDR2: ENHRY, SYGVKD. The CDR3 here is CAISDAGTGAIDYGYTF. The CDR3 bases are TGTGCCATCAGTGATGCCGGGACAGGGGCCATAGACTATGGCTACACCTTC.

The CDR3 reads CAISELGQGADTGELFF. CDR3 coding DNA: TGTGCCATCAGTGAACTGGGACAGGGGGCCGACACCGGGGAGCTGTTTTTT. The chain carries TRBV10-3 and TRBJ2-2, with TRBD1 matching 12 bases. The junction had 5 bases not matched to a gene; V was cut back by 3 bases and J by 3 bases. The CDR3 sequence is 17 residues long. From germline, CDR1 is ENHRY and CDR2 SYGVKD.

V usage is TRBV2 and J usage is TRBJ2-1; a possible D gene is TRBD2 (6 bases). The germline V and J ends were trimmed by 5 bases and 2 bases, with 22 bases remaining between them. CDR1 is SNHLY, CDR2 FYNNEI, per germline. The CDR3 has 18 amino acids. CDR3 nucleotide sequence: TGTGCCAGCAGTATCAGCGGTAGGAGGGGAGAGGCCTACAATGAGCAGTTCTTC. This codes for CASSISGRRGEAYNEQFF.

The gene calls are TRBV30 and TRBJ1-3; D unresolved. The germline gives CDR1 GTSNPN, CDR2 SVGIG (reference sequence). CDR3 length: 15 amino acids. V was trimmed by 4 bases and J by 0 bases, leaving 13 bases between them. The CDR3 protein is CAWKSGRNSGNTIYF. The CDR3 DNA sequence: TGTGCCTGGAAGTCAGGCAGGAACTCTGGAAACACCATATATTTT. Together with reference TRBV30 and TRBJ1-3, the CDR3 gives the full variable domain: SQTIHQWPATLVQPVGSPLSLECTVEGTSNPNLYWYRQAAGRGLQLLFYSVGIGQISSEVPQNLSASRPQDRQFILSSKKLLLSDSGFYLCAWKSGRNSGNTIYFGEGSWLTVV.

The CDR3 DNA follows: TGTGCCAGCAGCTTATCTCCGGGGGGGCCCAATGAGCAGTTCTTC. It is translated as CASSLSPGGPNEQFF. The chain links TRBV7-9 to TRBJ2-1; 8 nucleotides align to TRBD2. The germline V gene has CDR1 SEHNR and CDR2 FQNEAQ (reference sequence). Unmatched junction bases numbered 6, after V lost 2 bases and J lost 6 bases. CDR3 length: 15 amino acids.

This sequence joins TRBV7-3 and TRBJ1-6; no clear D gene. V was pared by 6 bases and J by 7 bases, with 10 bases between. Germline loops: CDR1 SGHTA, CDR2 FQGTGA. The CDR3 sequence is 13 residues long. CDR3 region: CASSRAINSPLHF. Here the CDR3 DNA reads TGTGCCAGCAGTCGGGCTATCAATTCACCCCTCCACTTT.

In its sample, this clonotype was seen a few times. This rearrangement joins TRBV5-1 to TRBJ1-1; unclear D gene. This CDR3 is built from 12 residues. Trimming removed 2 bases from V and 7 bases from J, with 9 bases in between. Germline CDR1 is SGHRS and CDR2 is YFSETQ. The CDR3 DNA is TGCGCCAGCAGCTTATCGCCAGTTGAAGCTTTCTTT. It encodes CASSLSPVEAFF.

Details on this clonotype: The junction does not match germline at one end; this may be a read error. The rearrangement joins TRBV12-3 or TRBV12-4 to TRBJ1-5; D is ambiguous. This CDR3 spans 14 amino acids. CDR3 protein: CASSSRRADQPQRF. Here the CDR3 DNA reads TGTGCCAGCAGTTCGAGAAGGGCGGACCAGCCCCAGCGTTTT.

This clonotype was seen only once. The chain links TRBV7-8 to TRBJ2-1; D gene ambiguous. The V gene lost 0 bases and the J gene lost 7 bases, with 13 bases spanning the gap. CDR3 length: 15 residues. Germline CDR1 SGHVS, CDR2 FQNEAQ. Here the CDR3 reads CASSLAHRTQNEQFF. CDR3 sequence (DNA): TGTGCCAGCAGCTTAGCGCATAGGACCCAGAATGAGCAGTTCTTC.

The chain recombines TRBV20-1 with TRBJ2-2; 7 bases agree with TRBD2. This CDR3 is built from 13 residues. V lost 5 bases to trimming and J lost 4 bases; unmatched junction nucleotides: 4. CDR1 DFQATT and CDR2 SNEGSKA come from the germline V gene (reference sequence). Here the CDR3 DNA reads TGCAGTGCTCGGGCGGGAGCCACCGGGGAGCTGTTTTTT. Translating it yields CSARAGATGELFF.